The present TCR beta chain was sequenced within a study of blood T cell repertoires in COVID-19. Germline V gene sequence: CDR1 SQVTM, CDR2 ANQGSEA. This CDR3 is built from 13 residues. Trimming pared 4 bases from V and 2 bases from J, leaving 9 bases between. Sequencing used immunoSEQ multiplex PCR; TCRdb keeps in-frame clones, though not all of them. Among roughly 150,000 clones listed, under 90% were seen once. The chain combines TRBV29-1 with TRBJ2-1, with unresolved D. The clonotype originates from a man aged 45-65 years in a cohort exposed to, infected with or recovered from COVID-19 (not recorded which). What was sequenced was PBMCs or T cells enriched from blood (not recorded which). In DNA, the CDR3 is TGCAGCGTTGTGAGCACCACCTACAATGAGCAGTTCTTC. Translation gives CSVVSTTYNEQFF.